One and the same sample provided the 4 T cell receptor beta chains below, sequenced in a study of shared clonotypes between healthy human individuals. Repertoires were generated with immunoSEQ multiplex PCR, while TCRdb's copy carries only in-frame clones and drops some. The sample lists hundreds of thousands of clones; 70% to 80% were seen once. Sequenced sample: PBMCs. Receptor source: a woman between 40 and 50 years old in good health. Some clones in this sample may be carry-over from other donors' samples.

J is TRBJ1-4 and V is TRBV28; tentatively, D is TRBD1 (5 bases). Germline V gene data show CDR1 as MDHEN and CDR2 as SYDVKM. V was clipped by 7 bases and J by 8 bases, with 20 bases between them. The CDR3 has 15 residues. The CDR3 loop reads CASTPRGREGEKLFF. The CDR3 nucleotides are TGTGCCAGCACCCCTCGGGGCAGGGAGGGCGAAAAACTGTTTTTT.

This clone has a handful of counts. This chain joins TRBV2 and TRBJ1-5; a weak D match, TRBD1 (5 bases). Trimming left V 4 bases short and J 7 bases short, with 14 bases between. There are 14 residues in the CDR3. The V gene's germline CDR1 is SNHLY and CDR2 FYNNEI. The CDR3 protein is CASSGLGPGQPQHF. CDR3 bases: TGTGCCAGCAGTGGTCTGGGGCCAGGGCAGCCCCAGCATTTT.

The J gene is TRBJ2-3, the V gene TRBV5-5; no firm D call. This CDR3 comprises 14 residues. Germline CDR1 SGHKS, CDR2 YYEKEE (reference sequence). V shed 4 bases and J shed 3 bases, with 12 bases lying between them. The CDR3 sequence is CASSPPLSTDTQYF. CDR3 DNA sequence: TGTGCCAGCAGCCCCCCCCTCTCTACAGATACGCAGTATTTT. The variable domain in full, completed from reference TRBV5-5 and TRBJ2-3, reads DAGVTQSPTHLIKTRGQQVTLRCSPISGHKSVSWYQQVLGQGPQFIFQYYEKEERGRGNFPDRFSARQFPNYSSELNVNALLLGDSALYLCASSPPLSTDTQYFGPGTRLTVL.

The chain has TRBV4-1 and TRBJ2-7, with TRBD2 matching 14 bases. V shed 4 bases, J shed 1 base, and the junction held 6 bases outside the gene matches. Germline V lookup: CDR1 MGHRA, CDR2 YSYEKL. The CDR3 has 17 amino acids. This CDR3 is CASSRGLAGDASYEQYF. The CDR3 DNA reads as TGCGCCAGCAGCCGGGGACTAGCGGGAGATGCGTCCTACGAGCAGTACTTC.